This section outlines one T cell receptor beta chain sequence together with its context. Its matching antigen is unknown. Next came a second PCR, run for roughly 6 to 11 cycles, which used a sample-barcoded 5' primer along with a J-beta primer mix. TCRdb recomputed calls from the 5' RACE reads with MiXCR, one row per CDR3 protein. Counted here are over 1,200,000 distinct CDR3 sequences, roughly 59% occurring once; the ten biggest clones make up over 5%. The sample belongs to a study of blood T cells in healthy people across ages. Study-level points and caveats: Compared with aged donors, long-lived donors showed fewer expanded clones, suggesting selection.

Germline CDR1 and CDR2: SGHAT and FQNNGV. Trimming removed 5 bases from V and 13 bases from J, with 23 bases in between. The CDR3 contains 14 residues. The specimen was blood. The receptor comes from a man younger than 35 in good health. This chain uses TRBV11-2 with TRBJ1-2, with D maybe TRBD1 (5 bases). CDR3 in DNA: TGTGCCAGCAGCCCCGGGACCTATGACGTAGGGTGCACCTTC. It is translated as CASSPGTYDVGCTF. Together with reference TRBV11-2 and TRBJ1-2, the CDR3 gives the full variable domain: EAGVAQSPRYKIIEKRQSVAFWCNPISGHATLYWYQQILGQGPKLLIQFQNNGVVDDSQLPKDRFSAERLKGVDSTLKIQPAKLEDSAVYLCASSPGTYDVGCTFGSGTRLTVV.